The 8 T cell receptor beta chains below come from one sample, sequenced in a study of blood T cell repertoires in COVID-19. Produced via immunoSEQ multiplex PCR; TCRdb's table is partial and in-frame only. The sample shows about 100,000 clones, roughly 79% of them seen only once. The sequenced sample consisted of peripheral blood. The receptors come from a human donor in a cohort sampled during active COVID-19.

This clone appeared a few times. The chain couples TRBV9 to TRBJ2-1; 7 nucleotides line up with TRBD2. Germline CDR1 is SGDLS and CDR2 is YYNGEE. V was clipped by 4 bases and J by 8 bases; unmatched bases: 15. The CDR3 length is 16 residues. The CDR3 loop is CASSLAFGGSGHEQFF. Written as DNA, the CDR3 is TGTGCCAGCAGCCTCGCGTTTGGCGGGAGTGGGCATGAGCAGTTCTTC.

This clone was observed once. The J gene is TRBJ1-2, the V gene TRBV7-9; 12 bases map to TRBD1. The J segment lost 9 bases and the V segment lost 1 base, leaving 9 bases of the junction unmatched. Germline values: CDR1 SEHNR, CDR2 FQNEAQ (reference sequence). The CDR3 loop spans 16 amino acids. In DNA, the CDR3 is TGTGCCAGCAGCTTAGAGGAGGGACAGGGGGCGCCTCGCTACACCTTC. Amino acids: CASSLEEGQGAPRYTF.

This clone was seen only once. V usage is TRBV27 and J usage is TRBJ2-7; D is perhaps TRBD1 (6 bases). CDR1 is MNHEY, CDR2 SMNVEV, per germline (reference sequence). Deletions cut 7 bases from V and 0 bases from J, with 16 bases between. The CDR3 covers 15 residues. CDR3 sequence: CASTGTHTGSYEQYF. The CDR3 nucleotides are TGTGCCAGCACCGGGACACATACCGGCTCCTACGAGCAGTACTTC.

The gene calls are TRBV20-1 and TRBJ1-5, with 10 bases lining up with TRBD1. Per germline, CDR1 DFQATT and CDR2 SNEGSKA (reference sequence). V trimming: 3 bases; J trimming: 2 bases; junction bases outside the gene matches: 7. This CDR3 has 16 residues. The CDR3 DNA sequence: TGCAGTGCTAGTCCTTACGGGACAGGGGGCAATCAGCCCCAGCATTTT. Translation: CSASPYGTGGNQPQHF.

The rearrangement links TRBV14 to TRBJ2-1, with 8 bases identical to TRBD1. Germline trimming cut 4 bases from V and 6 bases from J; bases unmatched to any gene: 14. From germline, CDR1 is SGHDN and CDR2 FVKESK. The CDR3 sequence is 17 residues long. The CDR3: CASSLGQGGTRGNEQFF. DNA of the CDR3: TGTGCCAGCAGCCTCGGACAGGGCGGTACTAGAGGCAATGAGCAGTTCTTC.

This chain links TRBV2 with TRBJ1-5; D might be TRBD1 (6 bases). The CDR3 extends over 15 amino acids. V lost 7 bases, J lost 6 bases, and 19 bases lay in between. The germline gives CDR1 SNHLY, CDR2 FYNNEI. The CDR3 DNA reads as TGTGCCAGCAACCTCGTGGGGCAGGGGAGTCAGCCCCAGCATTTT. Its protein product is CASNLVGQGSQPQHF. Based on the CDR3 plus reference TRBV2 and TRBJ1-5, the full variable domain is EPEVTQTPSHQVTQMGQEVILRCVPISNHLYFYWYRQILGQKVEFLVSFYNNEISEKSEIFDDQFSVERPDGSNFTLKIRSTKLEDSAMYFCASNLVGQGSQPQHFGDGTRLSIL.

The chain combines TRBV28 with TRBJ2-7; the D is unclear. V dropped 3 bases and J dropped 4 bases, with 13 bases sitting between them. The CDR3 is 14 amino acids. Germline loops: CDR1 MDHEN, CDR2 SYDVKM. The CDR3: CASSFALQTYEQYF. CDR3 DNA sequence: TGTGCCAGCAGTTTTGCATTACAGACGTACGAGCAGTACTTC.

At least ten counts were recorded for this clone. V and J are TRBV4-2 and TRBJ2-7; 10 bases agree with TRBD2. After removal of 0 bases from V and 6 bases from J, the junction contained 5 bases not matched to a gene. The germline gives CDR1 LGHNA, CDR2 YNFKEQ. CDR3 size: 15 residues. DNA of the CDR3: TGTGCCAGCAGCCAAGAGCAAGCGGGAGGGCGCGAGCAGTACTTC. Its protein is CASSQEQAGGREQYF.